This T cell receptor (beta chain) was sequenced for a study of CD8+ T cells in alopecia areata. Study overall: Tofacitinib therapy lasting 6 to 18 months was followed by 6 months off drug. Using the percentage of affected scalp area, treated patients' severity was scored.

Germline CDR1 and CDR2: SGHTA and FQGNSA. The CDR3 spans 17 residues. The V and J ends lost 5 bases and 6 bases, in that order; junction bases with no gene match: 16. Isolated RNA was reverse transcribed into cDNA used as the sequencing template. TCRdb's table, derived via immunoSEQ multiplex PCR, lists solely in-frame clones and lacks some. The sample contains about 180,000 clones, about 53% of which appear only once. This clone occurred once. Its antigen is still unknown. Findings and limits, study-wide: On tofacitinib, scalp clonality and expanded CD8+ clones among top 100 fell significantly.

Treatment here: oral pan-JAK inhibitor, 5-10 mg twice daily. Cell sorting on a FACSAria was used to separate CD4+ and CD8+ T cells from the PBMCs. J is TRBJ1-5 and V is TRBV7-2; 7 positions agree with TRBD1. This clonotype originated in a human donor with alopecia areata. Sample: CD8+ T cells sorted from blood, taken at week 24, from a patient treated with tofacitinib. As DNA, the CDR3 is TGTGCCAGCAGCCCCAACTCTAGGGGGCTGGCAGGTCAGCCCCAGCATTTT. Translating gives CASSPNSRGLAGQPQHF.